This TCR beta chain was sequenced during a study of T cells in Graves' hyperthyroidism and ophthalmopathy. Per the germline V gene, CDR1 is LNHDA and CDR2 is SQIVND (reference sequence). V lost 10 bases and J lost 4; bases outside the gene matches: 12. The CDR3 sequence is 14 residues long. This clonotype was seen many times. Amplification targeted TCR beta CDR3 regions from RNA transcripts. First-round RT-PCR of the TCR CDR3 relied on the HTBI primer set. TCRdb re-called the multiplex PCR reads with MiXCR, one entry per CDR3 protein. The data contain some 320,000 distinct CDR3 sequences, about 13% of them singletons.

The sample was blood. V gene TRBV19 combines with J gene TRBJ1-2, with TRBD1 matching 7 bases. The source is a woman between 40 and 50 years old with Graves' ophthalmopathy. The CDR3 reads CATATGDRGYGYTF. The DNA of the CDR3 is TGTGCCACCGCCACAGGGGATCGGGGCTATGGCTACACCTTC.